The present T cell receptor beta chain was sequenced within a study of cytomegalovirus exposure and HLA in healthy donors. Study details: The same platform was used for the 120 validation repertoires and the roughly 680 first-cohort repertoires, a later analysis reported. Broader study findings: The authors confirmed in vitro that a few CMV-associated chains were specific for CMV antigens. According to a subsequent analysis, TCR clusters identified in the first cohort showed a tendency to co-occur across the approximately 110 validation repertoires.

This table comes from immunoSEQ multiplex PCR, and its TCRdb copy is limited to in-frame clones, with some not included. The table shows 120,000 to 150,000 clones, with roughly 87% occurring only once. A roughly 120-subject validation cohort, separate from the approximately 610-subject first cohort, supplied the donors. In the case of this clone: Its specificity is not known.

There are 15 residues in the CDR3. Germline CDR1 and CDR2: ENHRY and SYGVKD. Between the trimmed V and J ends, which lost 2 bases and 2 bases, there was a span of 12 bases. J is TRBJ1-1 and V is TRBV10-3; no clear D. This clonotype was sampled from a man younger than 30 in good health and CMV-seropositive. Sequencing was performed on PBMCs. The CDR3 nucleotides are TGTGCCATCAGTGAGGGACTACCCTCAAACACTGAAGCTTTCTTT. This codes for CAISEGLPSNTEAFF.